This T cell receptor beta chain was observed in a study of blood T cell repertoires in COVID-19. Study information: From the United States, Italy and Spain came samples of acute and convalescent COVID-19. The analysed material was cDNA or gDNA that came from T cells, B-cell-depleted T cells, or PBMCs.

Original methodology: Using reference gene primer amplification, nucleated cell counts were estimated. Assay used: immunoSEQ multiplex PCR; TCRdb lists only in-frame clones, some missing. Clone size and the V and J calls come from that table; the DNA yielded D and trimming. The sample includes more than 200,000 clones, less than 90% of them seen just once. Trimming at V came to 5 bases and at J to 4 bases, leaving 9 bases not matched to a gene. Germline loops: CDR1 MNHNY, CDR2 SVGAGI (reference sequence). This CDR3 spans 17 amino acids. The sequence derives from a man between 60 and 75 years old with acute or convalescent COVID-19. The specimen sequenced was peripheral blood. This chain connects TRBV6-6 to TRBJ2-5; 14 bases match TRBD2. The CDR3 here is CASSQAGLAGERETQYF. DNA of the CDR3: TGTGCCAGCAGTCAGGCGGGACTAGCGGGAGAAAGAGAGACCCAGTACTTC.